This T cell receptor (beta chain) appears in the sequencing data of a study of T cell responses to AZD1222 COVID-19 vaccine. Study results and limitations: At baseline, just five to seven AZD1222 recipients tested seropositive.

As concerns this clone: What it binds is unknown.

CDR1 is LNHDA and CDR2 is SQIVND in the germline V gene (reference sequence). Trimming removed 4 bases at V and 7 bases at J, with 8 bases between. The CDR3 extends over 12 amino acids. Produced via immunoSEQ multiplex PCR; TCRdb's table is partial and in-frame only. The sample has 100,000 to 150,000 clones; more than 70% are singletons. Specimen: peripheral blood, collected on day 0 of AZD1222 vaccination. This chain connects TRBV19 to TRBJ2-1, with D uncertain. The receptor was isolated from an adult in good health. CDR3 DNA sequence: TGTGCCAGTAGTAGATTGGATAATGAGCAGTTCTTC. Translation gives CASSRLDNEQFF.